The rows below give T cell receptor beta chains drawn from one sample of a study of blood T cell repertoires in COVID-19. Profiling relied on immunoSEQ multiplex PCR, and the TCRdb table lists in-frame clones only, not all of them. The table lists around 150,000 clones, just under 85% of them singletons. The sample comprised PBMCs or T cells enriched from blood (not recorded which). These receptors all come from a woman aged 40-49 years who had recovered from COVID-19. Each CDR3 is given with its conserved first and last residue. A D gene is named only where the DNA matches it firmly.

J gene | V gene | D gene | CDR3 protein | CDR3 DNA
TRBJ1-4 | TRBV27 | TRBD1 | CASSPGDRGGSNEKLFF | TGTGCCAGCAGTCCCGGGGACAGGGGGGGATCTAATGAAAAACTGTTTTTT
TRBJ2-2 | TRBV4-1 | TRBD2 | CASSHGRDTGELFF | TGCGCCAGCAGCCACGGGAGGGACACCGGGGAGCTGTTTTTT
TRBJ2-7 | TRBV7-9 | TRBD1 | CASSLGDRPAFYEQYF | TGTGCCAGCAGCTTAGGGGACAGGCCTGCATTCTACGAGCAGTACTTC
TRBJ2-3 | TRBV20-1 | TRBD2 | CSASLRLATVSDTQYF | TGCAGTGCTAGTCTAAGACTAGCCACCGTGAGCGATACGCAGTATTTT
TRBJ1-2 | TRBV5-1 | NA | CASSALQASYGYTF | TGCGCCAGCAGCGCTTTACAGGCTAGCTATGGCTACACCTTC
TRBJ2-1 | TRBV9 | TRBD2 | CASSGSGGATEQFF | TGTGCCAGCAGCGGTAGCGGGGGCGCGACAGAGCAGTTCTTC
TRBJ1-2 | TRBV30 | NA | CAWSQDRDLGGYTF | TGTGCCTGGAGTCAGGACCGGGACTTGGGGGGCTACACCTTC
TRBJ2-2 | TRBV6-4 | NA | CASRAQITGELFF | TGTGCCAGCAGGGCACAGATCACCGGGGAGCTGTTTTTT
TRBJ1-2 | TRBV5-1 | TRBD1 | CASSYGDRGFDGYTF | TGCGCCAGCAGCTACGGGGACAGGGGGTTTGATGGCTACACCTTC
TRBJ2-2 | TRBV7-8 | NA | CASSPPKGVGTGELFF | TGTGCCAGCAGCCCCCCCAAGGGGGTGGGGACCGGGGAGCTGTTTTTT
TRBJ1-5 | TRBV2 | TRBD1 | CASTSSRDRVQPQHF | TGTGCCAGCACCTCCTCCCGGGACAGGGTTCAGCCCCAGCATTTT
TRBJ2-3 | TRBV29-1 | TRBD2 | CSVEAGGTDTQYF | TGCAGCGTTGAAGCGGGAGGGACAGATACGCAGTATTTT
TRBJ1-1 | TRBV5-1 | NA | CASSLSSGDWTEAFF | TGCGCCAGCAGCTTGTCTTCGGGGGATTGGACTGAAGCTTTCTTT